This paragraph reports one T cell receptor (beta chain). Under the authors' procedure: Nucleated cell counts were estimated from reference gene primer amplification. Libraries were prepared by immunoSEQ multiplex PCR; TCRdb keeps only in-frame clonotypes and omits some of them. Clone size and V and J calls were adopted from that table, with D and trimming inferred from the DNA. Here the sample spans approximately 220,000 clones, around 83% being singletons. This entry belongs to a study of blood T cell repertoires in COVID-19. Study information: The samples span acute and convalescent COVID-19 from the United States, Italy and Spain. Sample material is recorded as cDNA or gDNA derived from T cells, B-cell-depleted T cells, or PBMCs.

The sequence was obtained from a man between 50 and 59 years old who had recovered from COVID-19. Sequenced: peripheral blood.

As DNA, the CDR3 is TGTGCCAGCAGCCGGGACAGAAATAATTCACCCCTCCACTTT. This encodes CASSRDRNNSPLHF. The chain recombines TRBV6-5 with TRBJ1-6; 7 bases map to TRBD1. V was clipped by 6 bases and J by 5 bases; unmatched bases: 4. The CDR3 runs to 14 residues. CDR1 is MNHEY and CDR2 is SVGAGI in the germline V gene.